This is a list of T cell receptor beta chains from one sample in a study of T cell responses to AZD1222 COVID-19 vaccine. Sequencing used immunoSEQ multiplex PCR; TCRdb keeps in-frame clones, though not all of them. The sample consists of nearly 110,000 clones, around nine tenths of them appearing once. The specimen comprised peripheral blood, sampled on day 0 of AZD1222 vaccination. Receptors originate from an adult in good health. CDR3s include the opening cysteine and the closing phenylalanine or tryptophan. Fields, in order: CDR3 protein, CDR3 DNA, J gene, V gene, D gene, CDR3 length, clone size. A D gene is named only where the DNA matches it firmly. A clone size is listed for some rows: how often the clone was seen (once, few, many), or a class if it is expanded.

CDR3: CASSLLPGTFYEQYF; DNA: TGTGCCAGCAGTTTACTTCCGGGGACCTTCTACGAGCAGTACTTC; J: TRBJ2-7; V: TRBV6-5; D: -; length: 15; size: few
CDR3: CAISGQGGNSPLHF; DNA: TGTGCTATCAGTGGTCAGGGCGGGAATTCACCCCTCCACTTT; J: TRBJ1-6; V: TRBV10-3; D: -; length: 14; size: -
CDR3: CASSSPPGHLYHGELFF; DNA: TGTGCCAGCAGCTCCCCTCCGGGACATCTTTATCACGGGGAGCTGTTTTTT; J: TRBJ2-2; V: TRBV7-9; D: -; length: 17; size: -
CDR3: CASSPGPPGRDDNQPQHF; DNA: TGTGCCAGCAGCCCGGGGCCACCTGGTAGGGATGACAATCAGCCCCAGCATTTT; J: TRBJ1-5; V: TRBV9; D: -; length: 18; size: -
CDR3: CASSPNRNTEAFF; DNA: TGTGCCAGCTCACCAAATAGGAACACTGAAGCTTTCTTT; J: TRBJ1-1; V: TRBV18; D: -; length: 13; size: -
CDR3: CASPFKAASAFSNQPQHF; DNA: TGTGCCAGTCCATTTAAGGCGGCTTCGGCGTTTAGCAATCAGCCCCAGCATTTT; J: TRBJ1-5; V: TRBV6-4; D: -; length: 18; size: once
CDR3: CASSLTTGFSGDTQYF; DNA: TGTGCCAGCAGCTTAACGACAGGGTTCTCCGGAGATACGCAGTATTTT; J: TRBJ2-3; V: TRBV7-6; D: TRBD1; length: 16; size: -
CDR3: CASSYSIRGNQPQHF; DNA: TGTGCCAGCAGTTACTCGATCCGTGGCAATCAGCCCCAGCATTTT; J: TRBJ1-5; V: TRBV6-6; D: -; length: 15; size: -
CDR3: CASSEYGRASGNEQFF; DNA: TGTGCCAGCAGTGAATATGGTCGGGCTAGCGGTAATGAGCAGTTCTTC; J: TRBJ2-1; V: TRBV25-1; D: TRBD2; length: 16; size: -
CDR3: CASSPYRRTEAFF; DNA: TGTGCCAGCAGCCCCTATCGGAGGACTGAAGCTTTCTTT; J: TRBJ1-1; V: TRBV6-5; D: -; length: 13; size: -
CDR3: CASSAGQGRDHSPLHF; DNA: TGCGCCAGCAGCGCAGGACAGGGAAGGGACCATTCACCCCTCCACTTT; J: TRBJ1-6; V: TRBV5-1; D: TRBD1; length: 16; size: -
CDR3: CASSLAQNWVAGELFF; DNA: TGTGCCAGCAGCTTAGCTCAAAACTGGGTTGCCGGGGAGCTGTTTTTT; J: TRBJ2-2; V: TRBV7-6; D: -; length: 16; size: few
CDR3: CASSGDSRMNTEAFF; DNA: TGTGCCAGCAGCGGGGACAGTAGGATGAACACTGAAGCTTTCTTT; J: TRBJ1-1; V: TRBV3-1/TRBV3-2; D: TRBD1; length: 15; size: -
CDR3: CASSPLLLTAFF; DNA: TGTGCCAGCAGCCCACTTCTTCTTACGGCTTTCTTT; J: TRBJ1-1; V: TRBV7-9; D: -; length: 12; size: -
CDR3: CASSLVTGGKNTEAFF; DNA: TGCGCCAGCAGCTTGGTGACAGGGGGGAAGAACACTGAAGCTTTCTTT; J: TRBJ1-1; V: TRBV5-1; D: TRBD1; length: 16; size: -
CDR3: CASSPRDSNYFLRAVLRGLYEQYF; DNA: -; J: TRBJ2-7; V: TRBV3-1/TRBV3-2; D: -; length: 24; size: -
CDR3: CASSLRSSGGPTAYEQYF; DNA: TGTGCCAGCAGCTTACGGTCTAGCGGGGGGCCAACCGCCTACGAGCAGTACTTC; J: TRBJ2-7; V: TRBV7-9; D: TRBD2; length: 18; size: once
CDR3: CATSRGTLGQPQHF; DNA: TGTGCCACCAGCAGGGGGACTCTCGGTCAGCCCCAGCATTTT; J: TRBJ1-5; V: TRBV15; D: -; length: 14; size: -
CDR3: CAISESPRPNTGELFF; DNA: TGTGCCATCAGTGAGTCTCCGCGGCCGAACACCGGGGAGCTGTTTTTT; J: TRBJ2-2; V: TRBV10-3; D: -; length: 16; size: -
CDR3: CASSDRGTANEKLFF; DNA: TGTGCCAGCAGCGATAGAGGAACAGCTAATGAAAAACTGTTTTTT; J: TRBJ1-4; V: TRBV11-2; D: -; length: 15; size: few
CDR3: CASSLARNEKLFF; DNA: TGTGCCAGCAGCCTGGCCCGCAATGAAAAACTGTTTTTT; J: TRBJ1-4; V: TRBV2; D: -; length: 13; size: once
CDR3: CATSRDSTLREQYF; DNA: TGTGCCACCAGCAGAGATTCGACCCTCAGGGAGCAGTACTTC; J: TRBJ2-7; V: TRBV15; D: -; length: 14; size: -
CDR3: CSASLGGWDTEAFF; DNA: TGCAGTGCTAGTCTCGGGGGCTGGGACACTGAAGCTTTCTTT; J: TRBJ1-1; V: TRBV20-1; D: -; length: 14; size: few
CDR3: CASSLVGTGWTGELFF; DNA: TGTGCCAGCAGCTTAGTGGGGACAGGTTGGACCGGGGAGCTGTTTTTT; J: TRBJ2-2; V: TRBV7-2; D: TRBD1; length: 16; size: -
CDR3: CASSYFSSQETQYF; DNA: TGTGCCAGCAGCTACTTTAGCAGCCAAGAGACCCAGTACTTC; J: TRBJ2-5; V: TRBV13; D: -; length: 14; size: few
CDR3: CASSQPQGAPLHF; DNA: TGTGCCAGCAGCCAACCCCAGGGGGCTCCCCTCCACTTT; J: TRBJ1-6; V: TRBV3-1/TRBV3-2; D: TRBD1; length: 13; size: -
CDR3: CASSLRAGGIGETQYF; DNA: TGTGCCAGCAGCCTGAGAGCAGGGGGCATCGGGGAGACCCAGTACTTC; J: TRBJ2-5; V: TRBV11-1; D: TRBD1; length: 16; size: medium-sized
CDR3: CASSQGSVIGQYEQYF; DNA: TGCGCCAGCAGCCAAGGTAGCGTAATTGGCCAATACGAGCAGTACTTC; J: TRBJ2-7; V: TRBV4-1; D: -; length: 16; size: -
CDR3: CASSLNPPWDYEQYF; DNA: TGTGCCAGCAGCCTTAACCCCCCATGGGACTACGAGCAGTACTTC; J: TRBJ2-7; V: TRBV13; D: -; length: 15; size: -
CDR3: CASSRGGVGLETQYF; DNA: TGTGCCAGCAGCAGGGGAGGGGTGGGGTTGGAGACCCAGTACTTC; J: TRBJ2-5; V: TRBV5-4; D: TRBD2; length: 15; size: -
CDR3: CASSSQTGGGGSPLHF; DNA: TGTGCCAGCAGCTCCCAGACAGGGGGCGGGGGTTCACCCCTCCACTTT; J: TRBJ1-6; V: TRBV9; D: TRBD1; length: 16; size: -
CDR3: CASSEETQYF; DNA: TGTGCCAGCAGCGAAGAGACCCAGTACTTC; J: TRBJ2-5; V: TRBV6-6; D: -; length: 10; size: -
CDR3: CATSRGDSHNQPQHF; DNA: TGTGCCACCAGCAGAGGAGACAGCCACAATCAGCCCCAGCATTTT; J: TRBJ1-5; V: TRBV15; D: -; length: 15; size: -
CDR3: CASSFGTGGTVSGNTIYF; DNA: TGTGCCAGCAGCTTCGGGACAGGGGGGACTGTGAGTGGAAACACCATATATTTT; J: TRBJ1-3; V: TRBV9; D: TRBD1; length: 18; size: -
CDR3: CASSITGERQPQHF; DNA: TGTGCCAGTAGTATTACAGGGGAGAGACAGCCCCAGCATTTT; J: TRBJ1-5; V: TRBV19; D: TRBD1; length: 14; size: -
CDR3: CASSQLEGANEKLFF; DNA: TGTGCCAGCAGCCAATTGGAGGGGGCAAATGAAAAACTGTTTTTT; J: TRBJ1-4; V: TRBV16; D: TRBD1; length: 15; size: -
CDR3: CASSQGPRETQYF; DNA: TGTGCCAGCAGCCAGGGACCGAGGGAGACCCAGTACTTC; J: TRBJ2-5; V: TRBV11-2; D: -; length: 13; size: -
CDR3: CASDRGGNTIYF; DNA: TGTGCCAGCGACAGGGGTGGAAACACCATATATTTT; J: TRBJ1-3; V: TRBV12-3/TRBV12-4; D: TRBD1; length: 12; size: -
CDR3: CASSLGTRNYEQYF; DNA: TGTGCCAGCAGCTTAGGGACTAGAAACTACGAGCAGTACTTC; J: TRBJ2-7; V: TRBV7-8; D: TRBD2; length: 14; size: -
CDR3: CAITETSGGGTDTQYF; DNA: TGTGCCATCACCGAAACTAGCGGGGGGGGCACAGATACGCAGTATTTT; J: TRBJ2-3; V: TRBV10-3; D: TRBD2; length: 16; size: -
CDR3: CASSPQGGAGFNEAFF; DNA: TGTGCCAGCAGCCCCCAGGGGGGAGCAGGGTTTAATGAAGCTTTCTTT; J: TRBJ1-1; V: TRBV7-2; D: TRBD1; length: 16; size: -
CDR3: CASSVEGLAGGSYQETQYF; DNA: TGTGCCAGCAGCGTAGAGGGACTAGCGGGGGGTTCGTACCAAGAGACCCAGTACTTC; J: TRBJ2-5; V: TRBV9; D: TRBD2; length: 19; size: -
CDR3: CASSQGDRGKLFF; DNA: TGTGCCAGCAGCCAAGGGGACAGGGGGAAACTGTTTTTT; J: TRBJ1-4; V: TRBV3-1/TRBV3-2; D: TRBD1; length: 13; size: -
CDR3: CASSLQAQKREAFF; DNA: TGTGCCAGCAGCCTACAGGCCCAGAAAAGGGAAGCTTTCTTT; J: TRBJ1-1; V: TRBV6-2/TRBV6-3; D: -; length: 14; size: once
CDR3: CASSIVNNYGYTF; DNA: TGTGCCAGTAGTATCGTCAATAACTATGGCTACACCTTC; J: TRBJ1-2; V: TRBV19; D: -; length: 13; size: -
CDR3: CASSWRGQGGQETQYF; DNA: TGTGCCAGCAGCTGGCGTGGACAGGGAGGGCAAGAGACCCAGTACTTC; J: TRBJ2-5; V: TRBV7-3; D: -; length: 16; size: -
CDR3: CASSQGTTNYGYTF; DNA: TGTGCCAGCAGTCAGGGGACAACTAACTATGGCTACACCTTC; J: TRBJ1-2; V: TRBV2; D: -; length: 14; size: -
CDR3: CASSQGPQAALHF; DNA: TGTGCCAGCAGTCAGGGACCGCAGGCGGCCCTCCACTTT; J: TRBJ1-6; V: TRBV12-3/TRBV12-4; D: -; length: 13; size: -
CDR3: CASSDRGQTEAFF; DNA: TGTGCCAGCAGCGACAGGGGGCAGACTGAAGCTTTCTTT; J: TRBJ1-1; V: TRBV6-2/TRBV6-3; D: TRBD1; length: 13; size: -
CDR3: CASTLDRASEKLFF; DNA: TGTGCCAGCACCTTGGACAGGGCGAGTGAAAAACTGTTTTTT; J: TRBJ1-4; V: TRBV2; D: TRBD1; length: 14; size: -
CDR3: CASSELAGNEQFF; DNA: TGTGCCAGCAGCGAACTAGCGGGGAATGAGCAGTTCTTC; J: TRBJ2-1; V: TRBV9; D: TRBD2; length: 13; size: -
CDR3: CASSLTSGANTGELFF; DNA: TGCGCCAGCAGCCTGACTAGCGGGGCGAACACCGGGGAGCTGTTTTTT; J: TRBJ2-2; V: TRBV5-1; D: TRBD2; length: 16; size: -
CDR3: CASTQGAADTQYF; DNA: TGTGCCAGCACACAGGGGGCGGCAGATACGCAGTATTTT; J: TRBJ2-3; V: TRBV9; D: TRBD1; length: 13; size: -
CDR3: CASRSGTSNEQFF; DNA: TGTGCCAGCAGATCCGGGACTAGCAATGAGCAGTTCTTC; J: TRBJ2-1; V: TRBV11-2; D: TRBD2; length: 13; size: -
CDR3: CASSPQPGTGVSYNEQFF; DNA: TGTGCCAGCAGCCCCCAGCCCGGGACAGGTGTATCCTACAATGAGCAGTTCTTC; J: TRBJ2-1; V: TRBV5-8; D: TRBD1; length: 18; size: -
CDR3: CASSLEINTEAFF; DNA: TGTGCCAGCAGCTTAGAAATTAACACTGAAGCTTTCTTT; J: TRBJ1-1; V: TRBV9; D: -; length: 13; size: -